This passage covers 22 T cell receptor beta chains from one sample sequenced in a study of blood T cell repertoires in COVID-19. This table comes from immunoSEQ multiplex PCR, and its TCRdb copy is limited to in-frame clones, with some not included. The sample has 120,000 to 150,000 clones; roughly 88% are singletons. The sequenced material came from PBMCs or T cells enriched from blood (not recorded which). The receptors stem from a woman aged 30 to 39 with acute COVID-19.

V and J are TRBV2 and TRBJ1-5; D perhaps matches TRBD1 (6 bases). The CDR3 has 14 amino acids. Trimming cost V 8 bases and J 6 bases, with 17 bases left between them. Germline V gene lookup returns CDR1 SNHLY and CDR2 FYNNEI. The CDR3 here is CASGGRGSSQPQHF. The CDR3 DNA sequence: TGTGCCAGCGGGGGCAGGGGCTCTTCTCAGCCCCAGCATTTT.

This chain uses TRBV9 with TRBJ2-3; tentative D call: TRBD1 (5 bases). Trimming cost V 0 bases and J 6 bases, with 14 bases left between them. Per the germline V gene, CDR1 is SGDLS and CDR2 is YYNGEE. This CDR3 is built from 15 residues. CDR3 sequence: CASSVGPGQVDTQYF. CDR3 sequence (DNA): TGTGCCAGCAGCGTAGGCCCAGGGCAGGTCGATACGCAGTATTTT.

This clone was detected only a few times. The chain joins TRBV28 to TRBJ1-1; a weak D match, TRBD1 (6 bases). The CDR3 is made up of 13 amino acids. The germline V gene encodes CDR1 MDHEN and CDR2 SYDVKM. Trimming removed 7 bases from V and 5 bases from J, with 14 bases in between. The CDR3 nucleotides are TGTGCCAGCACCAACTTGCAGGGGACTGAAGCTTTCTTT. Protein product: CASTNLQGTEAFF.

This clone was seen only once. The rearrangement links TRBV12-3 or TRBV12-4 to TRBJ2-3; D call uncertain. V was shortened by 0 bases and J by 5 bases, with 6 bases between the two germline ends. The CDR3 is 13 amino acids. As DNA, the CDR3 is TGTGCCAGCAGTTTAGCGCGAAGAGATACGCAGTATTTT. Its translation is CASSLARRDTQYF.

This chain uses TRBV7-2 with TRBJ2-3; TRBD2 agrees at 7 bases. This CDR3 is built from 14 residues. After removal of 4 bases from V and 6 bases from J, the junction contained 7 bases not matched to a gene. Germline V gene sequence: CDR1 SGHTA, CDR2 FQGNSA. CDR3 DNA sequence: TGTGCCAGCAGCTCTGGCGGGAGTCTGGATACGCAGTATTTT. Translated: CASSSGGSLDTQYF.

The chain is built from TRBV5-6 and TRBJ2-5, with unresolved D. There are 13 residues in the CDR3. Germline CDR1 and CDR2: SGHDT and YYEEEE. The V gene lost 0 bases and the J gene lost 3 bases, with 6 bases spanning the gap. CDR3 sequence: CASSLGVEETQYF. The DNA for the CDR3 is TGTGCCAGCAGCTTGGGCGTAGAAGAGACCCAGTACTTC.

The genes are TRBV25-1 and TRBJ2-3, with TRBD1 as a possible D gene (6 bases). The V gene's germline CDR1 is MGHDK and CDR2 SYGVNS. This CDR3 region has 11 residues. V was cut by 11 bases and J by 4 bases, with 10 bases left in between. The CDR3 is CAGPGADTQYF. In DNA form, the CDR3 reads TGTGCCGGACCAGGGGCAGATACGCAGTATTTT. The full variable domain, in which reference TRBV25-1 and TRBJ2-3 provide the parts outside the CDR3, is EADIYQTPRYLVIGTGKKITLECSQTMGHDKMYWYQQDPGMELHLIHYSYGVNSTEKGDLSSESTVSRIRTEHFPLTLESARPSHTSQYLCAGPGADTQYFGPGTRLTVL.

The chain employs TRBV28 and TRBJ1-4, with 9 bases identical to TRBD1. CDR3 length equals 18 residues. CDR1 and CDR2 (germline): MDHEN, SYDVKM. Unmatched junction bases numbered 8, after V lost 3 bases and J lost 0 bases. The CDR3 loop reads CASSLTGGISTTNEKLFF. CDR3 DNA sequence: TGTGCCAGCAGTTTGACAGGGGGGATATCCACAACTAATGAAAAACTGTTTTTT.

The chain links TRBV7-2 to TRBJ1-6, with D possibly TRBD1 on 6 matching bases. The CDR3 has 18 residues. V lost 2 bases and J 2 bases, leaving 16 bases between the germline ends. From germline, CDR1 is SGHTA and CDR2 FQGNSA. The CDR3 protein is CASSLSPQQGPYNSPLHF. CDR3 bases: TGTGCCAGCAGCTTATCTCCGCAGCAGGGGCCCTATAATTCACCCCTCCACTTT.

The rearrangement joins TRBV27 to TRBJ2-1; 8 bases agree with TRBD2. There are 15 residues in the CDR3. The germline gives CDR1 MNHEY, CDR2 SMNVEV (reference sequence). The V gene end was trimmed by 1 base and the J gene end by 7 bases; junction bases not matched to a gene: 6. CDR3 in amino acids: CASSLLGLEANEQFF. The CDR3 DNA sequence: TGTGCCAGCAGTTTATTGGGACTAGAGGCTAATGAGCAGTTCTTC.

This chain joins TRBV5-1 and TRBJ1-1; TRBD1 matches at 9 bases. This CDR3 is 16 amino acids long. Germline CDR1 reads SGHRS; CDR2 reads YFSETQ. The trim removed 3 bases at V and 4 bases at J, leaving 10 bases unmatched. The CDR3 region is CASSWGQGLLTTEAFF. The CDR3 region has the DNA TGCGCCAGCAGCTGGGGACAGGGCCTTCTCACCACTGAAGCTTTCTTT.

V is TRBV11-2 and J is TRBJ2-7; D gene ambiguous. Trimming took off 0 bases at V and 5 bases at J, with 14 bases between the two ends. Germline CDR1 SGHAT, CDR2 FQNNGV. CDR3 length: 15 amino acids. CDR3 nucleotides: TGTGCCAGCAGCTTAGATAGACTCTCTTCTAACGAGCAGTACTTC. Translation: CASSLDRLSSNEQYF.

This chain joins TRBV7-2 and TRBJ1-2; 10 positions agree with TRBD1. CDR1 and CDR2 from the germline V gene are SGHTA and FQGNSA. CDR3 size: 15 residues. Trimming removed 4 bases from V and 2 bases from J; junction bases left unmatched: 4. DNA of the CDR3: TGTGCCAGCAGCTCGGGACAGGGGACGAACTATGGCTACACCTTC. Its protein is CASSSGQGTNYGYTF.

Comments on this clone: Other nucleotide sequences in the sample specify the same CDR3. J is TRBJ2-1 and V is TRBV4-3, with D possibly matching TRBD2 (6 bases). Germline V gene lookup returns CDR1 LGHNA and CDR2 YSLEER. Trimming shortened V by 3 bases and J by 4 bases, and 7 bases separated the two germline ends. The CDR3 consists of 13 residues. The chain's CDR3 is CASSQDYYNEQFF. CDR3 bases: TGCGCCAGCAGCCAGGACTATTACAATGAGCAGTTCTTC.

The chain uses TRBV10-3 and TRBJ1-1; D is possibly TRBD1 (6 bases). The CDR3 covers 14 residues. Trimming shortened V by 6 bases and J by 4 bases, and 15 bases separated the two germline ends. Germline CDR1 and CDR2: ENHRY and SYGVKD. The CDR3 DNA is TGTGCCATCAGGCCCCGGGGCAGGGGCACTGAAGCTTTCTTT. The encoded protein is CAIRPRGRGTEAFF.

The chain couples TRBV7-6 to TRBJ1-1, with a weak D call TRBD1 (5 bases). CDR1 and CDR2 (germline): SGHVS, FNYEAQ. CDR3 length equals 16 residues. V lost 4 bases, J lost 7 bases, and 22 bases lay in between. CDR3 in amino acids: CASSSHMGSRGVEAFF. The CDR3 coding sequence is TGTGCCAGCAGCTCCCACATGGGTAGTCGGGGGGTTGAAGCTTTCTTT.

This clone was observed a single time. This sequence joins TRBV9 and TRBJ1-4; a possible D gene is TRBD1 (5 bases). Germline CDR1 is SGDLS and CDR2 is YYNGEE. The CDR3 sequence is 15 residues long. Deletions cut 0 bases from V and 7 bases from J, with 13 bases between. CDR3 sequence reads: CASSVEEPRGEKLFF. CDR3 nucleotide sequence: TGTGCCAGCAGCGTAGAGGAGCCTAGGGGTGAAAAACTGTTTTTT.

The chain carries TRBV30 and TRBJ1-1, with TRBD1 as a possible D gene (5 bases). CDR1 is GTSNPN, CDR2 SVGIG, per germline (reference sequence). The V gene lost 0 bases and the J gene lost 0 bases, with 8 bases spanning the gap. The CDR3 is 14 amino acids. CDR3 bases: TGTGCCTGGAGTGTAGCAGGGTTGAACACTGAAGCTTTCTTT. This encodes CAWSVAGLNTEAFF.

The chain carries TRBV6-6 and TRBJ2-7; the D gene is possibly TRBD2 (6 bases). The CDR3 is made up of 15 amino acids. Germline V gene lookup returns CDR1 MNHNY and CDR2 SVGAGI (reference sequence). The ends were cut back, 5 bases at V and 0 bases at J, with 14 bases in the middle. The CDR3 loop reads CASSTPTGDSYEQYF. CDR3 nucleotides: TGTGCCAGCAGTACCCCGACGGGGGACTCCTACGAGCAGTACTTC.

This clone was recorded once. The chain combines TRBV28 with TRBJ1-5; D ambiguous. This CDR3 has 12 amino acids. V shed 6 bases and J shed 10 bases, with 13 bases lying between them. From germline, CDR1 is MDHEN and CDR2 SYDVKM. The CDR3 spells CASSQDTRPQHF. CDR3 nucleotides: TGTGCCAGCAGCCAAGACACCCGCCCCCAGCATTTT. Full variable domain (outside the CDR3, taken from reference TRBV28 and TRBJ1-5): DVKVTQSSRYLVKRTGEKVFLECVQDMDHENMFWYRQDPGLGLRLIYFSYDVKMKEKGDIPEGYSVSREKKERFSLILESASTNQTSMYLCASSQDTRPQHFGDGTRLSIL.

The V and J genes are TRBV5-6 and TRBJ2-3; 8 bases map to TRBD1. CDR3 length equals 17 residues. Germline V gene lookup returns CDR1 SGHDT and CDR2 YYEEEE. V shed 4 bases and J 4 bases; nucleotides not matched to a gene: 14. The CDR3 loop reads CASSPRQGKGLADTQYF. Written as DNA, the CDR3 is TGTGCCAGCAGCCCAAGACAGGGGAAGGGTTTAGCAGATACGCAGTATTTT.

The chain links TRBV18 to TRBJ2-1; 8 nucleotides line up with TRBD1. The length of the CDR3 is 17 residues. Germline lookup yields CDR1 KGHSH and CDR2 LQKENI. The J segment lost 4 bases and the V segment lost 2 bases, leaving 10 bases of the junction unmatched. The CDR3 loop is CASSPRTGNTGYNEQFF. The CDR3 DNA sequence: TGTGCCAGCTCACCAAGGACAGGGAATACAGGATACAATGAGCAGTTCTTC.